The rows below give T cell receptor beta chains drawn from one sample of a study of CD8 T cells in Susac syndrome. TCRdb used MiXCR to reprocess the immunoSEQ multiplex PCR reads, holding one entry per CDR3 protein. The sample shows 210,000 or so distinct CDR3 sequences, approximately 94% of them seen only once. The sequenced material came from CD4+ T cells from PBMCs. These receptors all come from a human donor with Susac syndrome. The CDR3 runs from the conserved cysteine through the conserved F or W. The order of the fields is V gene, D gene, J gene, clone size, CDR3 DNA, CDR3 protein. The D gene is left open where the match is weak. Some rows mark clone size as missing; the rest say once, few, many or name a class of expanded clone.

V gene: TRBV4-3
D gene: .
J gene: TRBJ1-3
clone size: .
CDR3 DNA: TGCGCCAGCAGCCAAGATTCGGGAGGAAACACCATATATTTT
CDR3 protein: CASSQDSGGNTIYF

V gene: TRBV12-3/TRBV12-4
D gene: .
J gene: TRBJ1-2
clone size: .
CDR3 DNA: TGTGCCAGCAGTTCTCAGGGAAACTATGGCTACACCTTC
CDR3 protein: CASSSQGNYGYTF

V gene: TRBV2
D gene: .
J gene: TRBJ2-7
clone size: once
CDR3 DNA: TGTGCGATGCTTGGGACCGTTGGCTACGAGCAGTACTTC
CDR3 protein: CAMLGTVGYEQYF

V gene: TRBV12-3/TRBV12-4
D gene: .
J gene: TRBJ2-2
clone size: .
CDR3 DNA: TGTGCCAGCACTCTGGGTGGGGGGCAGCCGACCGGGGAGCTGTTTTTT
CDR3 protein: CASTLGGGQPTGELFF

V gene: TRBV6-5
D gene: TRBD2
J gene: TRBJ2-5
clone size: .
CDR3 DNA: TGTGCCAGCAGTTACCAGGGAGGGAGGGGCACTAGCGCCGGCACGTGGGAGACCCAGTACTTC
CDR3 protein: CASSYQGGRGTSAGTWETQYF

V gene: TRBV12-3/TRBV12-4
D gene: .
J gene: TRBJ1-5
clone size: .
CDR3 DNA: TGTGCCAGCAGTTTAAATAAGGGTGTCGGGCCCCAGCATTTT
CDR3 protein: CASSLNKGVGPQHF

V gene: TRBV29-1
D gene: .
J gene: TRBJ1-1
clone size: .
CDR3 DNA: TGCAGCGTTGATACAGGGCCGTCCGCTGAAGCTTTCTTT
CDR3 protein: CSVDTGPSAEAFF

V gene: TRBV3-1
D gene: .
J gene: TRBJ1-5
clone size: .
CDR3 DNA: TGTGCCAGCAGCCAAGAAAAGGGCAGACCTCAGCCCCAGCATTTT
CDR3 protein: CASSQEKGRPQPQHF

V gene: TRBV5-6
D gene: .
J gene: TRBJ2-2
clone size: once
CDR3 DNA: TGTGCCAGCAGCTTGGGACCGGGGGCCGGGGAGCTGTTTTTT
CDR3 protein: CASSLGPGAGELFF

V gene: TRBV7-8
D gene: .
J gene: TRBJ1-2
clone size: .
CDR3 DNA: TGTGCCAGTGGGGAGGATGGCTACACCTTC
CDR3 protein: CASGEDGYTF

V gene: TRBV7-8
D gene: .
J gene: TRBJ2-1
clone size: .
CDR3 DNA: TGTGCCAGCAGCCCAAGACAGGGAGGTGGCAATGAGCAGTTCTTC
CDR3 protein: CASSPRQGGGNEQFF

V gene: TRBV20-1
D gene: .
J gene: TRBJ1-3
clone size: .
CDR3 DNA: TGCAGTGCTAGAGATGGGAGGACAGTCGGAAACACCATATATTTT
CDR3 protein: CSARDGRTVGNTIYF

V gene: TRBV30
D gene: .
J gene: TRBJ1-4
clone size: .
CDR3 DNA: TGTGCCTGGAGTAGTGGGGCTACTGCTAATGAAAAACTGTTTTTT
CDR3 protein: CAWSSGATANEKLFF

V gene: TRBV5-1
D gene: .
J gene: TRBJ2-3
clone size: .
CDR3 DNA: TGCGCCAGCAGCTTGCCTGGCCTGAGCACAGATACGCAGTATTTT
CDR3 protein: CASSLPGLSTDTQYF

V gene: TRBV5-1
D gene: .
J gene: TRBJ1-5
clone size: .
CDR3 DNA: TGCGCCAGCAGCTTGGCCGGGTATAGCAATCAGCCCCAGCATTTT
CDR3 protein: CASSLAGYSNQPQHF

V gene: TRBV7-9
D gene: TRBD2
J gene: TRBJ2-7
clone size: .
CDR3 DNA: TGTGCCAGCGACGTGGGCGGGGGGCCTTCCTACGAGCAGTACTTC
CDR3 protein: CASDVGGGPSYEQYF

V gene: TRBV6-1
D gene: .
J gene: TRBJ2-3
clone size: .
CDR3 DNA: TGTGCCAGCAGCCAGGGGCTCCACACAGATACGCAGTATTTT
CDR3 protein: CASSQGLHTDTQYF

V gene: TRBV19
D gene: .
J gene: TRBJ2-3
clone size: .
CDR3 DNA: TGTGCCAGTAGTCTTGGGTCAGATACGCAGTATTTT
CDR3 protein: CASSLGSDTQYF

V gene: TRBV5-1
D gene: TRBD2
J gene: TRBJ2-5
clone size: .
CDR3 DNA: TGCGCCAGCAGCTTGGCCGGGGGTTACCGAGCGGGGCACCAAGAGACCCAGTACTTC
CDR3 protein: CASSLAGGYRAGHQETQYF

V gene: TRBV6-1
D gene: .
J gene: TRBJ1-2
clone size: .
CDR3 DNA: TGTGCCAGCCGCGTTAGCAGGGGTCATGGCTACACCTTC
CDR3 protein: CASRVSRGHGYTF

V gene: TRBV7-6
D gene: TRBD2
J gene: TRBJ2-5
clone size: once
CDR3 DNA: TGTGCCAGCAGCTTAGGGCTAGCGGAGGGGCAAGAGACCCAGTACTTC
CDR3 protein: CASSLGLAEGQETQYF

V gene: TRBV30
D gene: TRBD2
J gene: TRBJ2-7
clone size: .
CDR3 DNA: TGTGCCTGGAGTCCGGGAGGCAAGCAGTACTTC
CDR3 protein: CAWSPGGKQYF

V gene: TRBV9
D gene: TRBD1
J gene: TRBJ2-5
clone size: .
CDR3 DNA: TGTGCCAGCTCTCTGGGACAGGGTGGCGAGACCCAGTACTTC
CDR3 protein: CASSLGQGGETQYF

V gene: TRBV12-3/TRBV12-4
D gene: .
J gene: TRBJ2-3
clone size: .
CDR3 DNA: TGTGCCAGCAGTGTATCGGGCGATACGCAGTATTTT
CDR3 protein: CASSVSGDTQYF

V gene: TRBV6-6
D gene: .
J gene: TRBJ2-1
clone size: .
CDR3 DNA: TGTGCCAGCGGGTACAATGAGCAGTTCTTC
CDR3 protein: CASGYNEQFF